A single sample is the source of the 26 T cell receptor beta chains below, sequenced in a study of identical twins. One entry per CDR3 protein results from TCRdb running MiXCR on the 5' RACE reads. The sample lists 400,000 to 500,000 distinct CDR3 sequences; less than 20% were seen once. Sequencing was done on a sample of naive T cells sorted from blood. All receptors come from a man aged 45 to 65 in good health.

This clonotype has more than one count but fewer than ten. V gene TRBV7-6 combines with J gene TRBJ2-3; 10 bases align to TRBD2. From germline, CDR1 is SGHVS and CDR2 FNYEAQ. CDR3 length: 16 amino acids. V shed 0 bases and J 4 bases; nucleotides not matched to a gene: 4. CDR3 residues: CASSLALGLASDTQYF. CDR3 sequence (DNA): TGTGCCAGCAGCTTAGCTTTGGGACTAGCGTCAGATACGCAGTATTTT.

This rearrangement joins TRBV18 to TRBJ1-6, with a weak D call TRBD1 (5 bases). V lost 3 bases and J lost 7, with 16 bases in between. This CDR3 contains 16 residues. Germline values: CDR1 KGHSH, CDR2 LQKENI. In DNA, the CDR3 is TGTGCCAGCTCACCCTCCAGGGCAGGGATCAATTCACCCCTCCACTTT. Protein sequence: CASSPSRAGINSPLHF.

In this sample, this clonotype turned up a few times. The V gene is TRBV14, the J gene TRBJ2-1; TRBD2 aligns across 10 bases. Germline CDR1 is SGHDN and CDR2 is FVKESK. The CDR3 loop spans 18 amino acids. V was clipped by 4 bases and J by 8 bases; unmatched bases: 17. CDR3 loop: CASSPYSGGLLGNHEQFF. The CDR3 region has the DNA TGTGCCAGCAGCCCGTATAGCGGGGGGCTCTTAGGTAACCATGAGCAGTTCTTC.

This clonotype has a handful of counts. The genes are TRBV6-2 or TRBV6-3 and TRBJ1-2, with D unclear. Germline V gives CDR1 MNHEY, CDR2 SVGEGT. V was trimmed by 2 bases and J by 5 bases, leaving 9 bases between them. The CDR3 runs to 13 residues. The CDR3 nucleotides read TGTGCCAGCAGTTACAGGCCGGGGTATGGCTACACCTTC. Translated: CASSYRPGYGYTF.

This clonotype was observed a single time. The J gene is TRBJ2-1, the V gene TRBV29-1; TRBD2 matches at 13 bases. CDR1 is SQVTM and CDR2 is ANQGSEA in the germline V gene. The J segment lost 6 bases and the V segment lost 7 bases, leaving 9 bases of the junction unmatched. The CDR3 contains 15 residues. This CDR3 is CSANPGTSGINEQFF. Written as DNA, the CDR3 is TGCAGCGCCAATCCCGGGACTAGCGGGATCAATGAGCAGTTCTTC.

In this sample, this clonotype turned up many times. The chain links TRBV3-1 to TRBJ2-2, with TRBD1 identical over 7 bases. Germline V lookup: CDR1 LGHDT, CDR2 YNNKEL (reference sequence). V was clipped by 2 bases and J by 4 bases; unmatched bases: 7. The CDR3 has 16 residues. CDR3 bases: TGTGCCAGCAGCCAAAAGACAGGGCGCGGCACCGGGGAGCTGTTTTTT. Translation: CASSQKTGRGTGELFF.

This sequence joins TRBV9 and TRBJ2-2; D possibly matches TRBD1 or TRBD2 (5 bases each). The CDR3 consists of 17 residues. V was pared by 0 bases and J by 3 bases, with 15 bases between. Germline CDR1 is SGDLS and CDR2 is YYNGEE. The CDR3 spells CASSVGGIYRYTGELFF. For the CDR3, the DNA is TGTGCCAGCAGCGTAGGGGGGATTTACCGGTACACCGGGGAGCTGTTTTTT.

The rearrangement links TRBV4-3 to TRBJ2-2; a weak D match, TRBD2 (5 bases). Trimming stripped 0 bases from V and 9 bases from J, with 11 bases between. CDR3 size: 14 residues. Germline V CDR1 and CDR2: LGHNA, YSLEER. Written as DNA, the CDR3 is TGCGCCAGCAGCCAAGATCCCACTAGAAGGGAGCTGTTTTTT. It translates to CASSQDPTRRELFF.

This clonotype was counted only a few times. V gene TRBV11-2 combines with J gene TRBJ2-1; unclear D gene. V was clipped by 2 bases and J by 0 bases, with 5 bases between them. This CDR3 is built from 14 residues. Germline CDR1 SGHAT, CDR2 FQNNGV. In DNA form, the CDR3 reads TGTGCCAGCAGCTTATTGAGCTCCTACAATGAGCAGTTCTTC. The encoded protein is CASSLLSSYNEQFF.

V gene TRBV11-2 combines with J gene TRBJ2-2; no firm D call. Germline assignment: CDR1 SGHAT and CDR2 FQNNGV. CDR3 size: 15 residues. V lost 3 bases and J lost 4, with 12 bases in between. CDR3 loop: CASSFSGSFTGELFF. The CDR3, as DNA: TGTGCCAGCAGCTTTAGTGGCAGCTTCACCGGGGAGCTGTTTTTT.

This clonotype has at least ten counts. This chain links TRBV4-3 with TRBJ2-4, with TRBD2 matching over 7 bases. This CDR3 spans 17 amino acids. J lost 6 bases, V lost 0 bases, and 11 bases had no gene match. The germline V gene has CDR1 LGHNA and CDR2 YSLEER. CDR3 sequence (DNA): TGCGCCAGCAGCCAAGAGTTTTCCCAGGGCGGGGGAAACATTCAGTACTTC. This translates into CASSQEFSQGGGNIQYF.

The chain joins TRBV4-3 to TRBJ1-5; no reliable D call. Germline CDR1 LGHNA, CDR2 YSLEER. The length of the CDR3 is 17 residues. V lost 3 bases and J 0 bases, leaving 15 bases between the germline ends. CDR3 bases: TGCGCCAGCAGCCAGGAGGCGTACCGTTATAGCAATCAGCCCCAGCATTTT. Its protein is CASSQEAYRYSNQPQHF.

This clonotype was counted many times. The chain links TRBV6-5 to TRBJ2-1; 10 bases line up with TRBD2. The CDR3 contains 15 residues. The V segment lost 0 bases and the J segment 8 bases; nucleotides outside the gene matches: 4. The germline V gene encodes CDR1 MNHEY and CDR2 SVGAGI. This CDR3 is CASSYSGLAGDEQFF. CDR3 nucleotides: TGTGCCAGCAGTTACTCGGGGCTAGCGGGGGATGAGCAGTTCTTC.

This clonotype showed up just a few times. The rearrangement joins TRBV6-6 to TRBJ1-1, with TRBD1 matching 8 bases. Trimming took 1 base from V and 2 from J; bases not matched to a gene: 24. The CDR3 contains 22 residues. Germline V CDR1 and CDR2: MNHNY, SVGAGI (reference sequence). For the CDR3, the DNA is TGTGCCAGCAGTTACTGGAGTTTAGGGTTAGGAGCCCGGGACAGGCCTAACACTGAAGCTTTCTTT. This gives the protein CASSYWSLGLGARDRPNTEAFF.

This clonotype has ten or more counts. This rearrangement joins TRBV5-1 to TRBJ2-3; D ambiguous. This CDR3 has 15 amino acids. The ends were cut back, 8 bases at V and 2 bases at J, with 18 bases in the middle. CDR1 is SGHRS, CDR2 YFSETQ, per germline. The chain's CDR3 is CASRRRPDPTDTQYF. In nucleotides, the CDR3 is TGCGCCAGTAGACGACGGCCAGATCCCACAGATACGCAGTATTTT.

The chain joins TRBV7-8 to TRBJ2-3; maybe TRBD1 (6 bases). V lost 3 bases and J 1 base, leaving 11 bases between the germline ends. CDR1 and CDR2 from the germline V gene are SGHVS and FQNEAQ. The CDR3 totals 15 residues. The CDR3 reads CASSFGQWGTDTQYF. The CDR3 coding sequence is TGTGCCAGCAGCTTCGGACAGTGGGGCACAGATACGCAGTATTTT.

The table lists this clonotype with a few counts. V usage is TRBV6-5 and J usage is TRBJ2-5; D unresolved. The V end lost 2 bases, the J end lost 7 bases, and 11 bases lay between the germline ends. The germline V gene has CDR1 MNHEY and CDR2 SVGAGI. CDR3 length equals 13 residues. The CDR3 loop is CASSYGAPGTQYF. DNA of the CDR3: TGTGCCAGCAGTTACGGCGCTCCCGGGACCCAGTACTTC.

In its sample, this clonotype was seen a few times. The gene calls are TRBV20-1 and TRBJ1-5; 7 nucleotides match TRBD1. The germline V gene encodes CDR1 DFQATT and CDR2 SNEGSKA (reference sequence). This CDR3 is built from 13 residues. The V gene end was trimmed by 7 bases and the J gene end by 4 bases; junction bases not matched to a gene: 7. The CDR3: CSVQPGQNQPQHF. As DNA, the CDR3 is TGCAGTGTCCAACCGGGACAGAATCAGCCCCAGCATTTT.

This chain uses TRBV5-1 with TRBJ1-1, with D uncertain. V dropped 0 bases and J dropped 11 bases, with 23 bases sitting between them. CDR3 length equals 16 residues. Germline CDR1 is SGHRS and CDR2 is YFSETQ. CDR3 region: CASSLDSLFSVTRAFF. The CDR3 DNA reads as TGCGCCAGCAGCTTGGACAGCTTATTTTCGGTGACGCGCGCTTTCTTT.

Ten or more counts support this clonotype. DNA of the CDR3: TGTGCCAGCAGTGAGACTAGCGGACTCTACAATGAGCAGTTCTTC. Its protein is CASSETSGLYNEQFF. The gene calls are TRBV12-3 or TRBV12-4 and TRBJ2-1; 9 bases match TRBD2. V trimming: 5 bases; J trimming: 3 bases; junction bases outside the gene matches: 5. This CDR3 has 15 amino acids.

The J gene is TRBJ1-2, the V gene TRBV6-1, with 9 bases aligning to TRBD1. V trimming: 6 bases; J trimming: 6 bases; junction bases outside the gene matches: 5. Per germline, CDR1 MNHNS and CDR2 SASEGT. The CDR3 length is 13 residues. The CDR3 sequence: CASRRQGDNGYTF. The DNA of the CDR3 is TGTGCCAGCAGGCGACAGGGGGATAATGGCTACACCTTC.

This clonotype was detected only a few times. The chain recombines TRBV5-5 with TRBJ1-1; TRBD1 is a possible D gene (5 bases). V lost 4 bases and J 4 bases, leaving 11 bases between the germline ends. There are 13 residues in the CDR3. The germline V gene encodes CDR1 SGHKS and CDR2 YYEKEE (reference sequence). CDR3 in DNA: TGTGCCAGCAGCGCCATAAGGGGCACTGAAGCTTTCTTT. It encodes CASSAIRGTEAFF.

V and J are TRBV25-1 and TRBJ2-7; D is unclear. Germline CDR1 reads MGHDK; CDR2 reads SYGVNS. This CDR3 contains 16 residues. Trimming removed 1 base from V and 2 bases from J, with 15 bases in between. This CDR3 reads CASSEFEAAKPYEQYF. The CDR3 nucleotides are TGTGCCAGCAGTGAATTCGAGGCCGCGAAGCCCTACGAGCAGTACTTC.

This clonotype was picked up a small number of times. The genes are TRBV28 and TRBJ2-7; 7 bases map to TRBD2. V was pared by 10 bases and J by 7 bases, with 7 bases of the junction left unmatched. The CDR3 length is 11 residues. The germline CDR1 and CDR2 sequences are MDHEN and SYDVKM. CDR3 nucleotides: TGTGCCATCAAGCGGGAACGGGAGCAGTACTTC. Protein sequence: CAIKREREQYF.

This clonotype was counted a few times. The genes are TRBV29-1 and TRBJ2-2; TRBD1 agrees at 9 bases. CDR3 length: 14 residues. The germline gives CDR1 SQVTM, CDR2 ANQGSEA. J was trimmed by 7 bases and V by 1 base; bases with no gene match: 4. This CDR3 is CSVEAQGAGGELFF. The CDR3 coding sequence is TGCAGCGTTGAAGCACAGGGGGCAGGCGGGGAGCTGTTTTTT.

This clonotype turned up a few times. The rearrangement links TRBV7-3 to TRBJ2-2; no clear D gene. CDR3 length equals 17 residues. Germline loops: CDR1 SGHTA, CDR2 FQGTGA. The ends were cut back, 5 bases at V and 3 bases at J, with 19 bases in the middle. DNA of the CDR3: TGTGCCAGCAGCCCCGTCTCTCGTCTGTGGGACACCGGGGAGCTGTTTTTT. It specifies CASSPVSRLWDTGELFF.